The rows below give T cell receptor beta chains drawn from one sample of a study of OX40 agonist ivuxolimab in advanced cancers. Some clones are missing from TCRdb's copy, which holds only in-frame ones; the method was immunoSEQ multiplex PCR. The sample records 82,000 or so clones, roughly 85% being singletons. This specimen was CD4+ or CD8+ T cells sorted from blood, taken in a trial of the OX40 agonist ivuxolimab. The receptors originated from an adult with an advanced solid tumor such as melanoma, head and neck, liver or kidney cancer. The CDR3 runs from the conserved cysteine through the conserved F or W.

V: TRBV15; J: TRBJ2-7; CDR3: CATSRHLLDRGGNEQYF
V: TRBV5-1; J: TRBJ2-7; CDR3: CASSLAPSTGSYEQYF
V: TRBV28; J: TRBJ1-5; CDR3: CASSWGRGDQPQHF
V: TRBV19; J: TRBJ1-6; CDR3: CASSQGFRTYNSPLHF
V: TRBV9; J: TRBJ2-2; CDR3: CASSVVWDTGELFF
V: TRBV28; J: TRBJ1-5; CDR3: CATAFQGLLSNQPQHF
V: TRBV28; J: TRBJ2-3; CDR3: CASSRPGRDSSSTDTQYF
V: TRBV2; J: TRBJ1-2; CDR3: CASSDPTEQAGYTF
V: TRBV19; J: TRBJ1-1; CDR3: CASSVPGPNTEAFF
V: TRBV7-2; J: TRBJ1-2; CDR3: CASSLGPDYGYTF
V: TRBV7-9; J: TRBJ2-3; CDR3: CASSRVDTQYF
V: TRBV7-2; J: TRBJ2-2; CDR3: CASSLIGAGELFF
V: TRBV27; J: TRBJ2-7; CDR3: CASRDGSSYEQYF
V: TRBV29-1; J: TRBJ2-7; CDR3: CSVAGTGSYEQYF
V: TRBV7-2; J: TRBJ1-4; CDR3: CASTTPAFSRELFF
V: TRBV11-2; J: TRBJ2-3; CDR3: CASSFHTSGDTQYF
V: TRBV7-9; J: TRBJ1-2; CDR3: CASSLASGNYGYTF
V: TRBV18; J: TRBJ2-1; CDR3: CASSGYEQFF
V: TRBV5-1; J: TRBJ1-4; CDR3: CASTADTQGKLFF
V: TRBV28; J: TRBJ1-1; CDR3: CASSSQSNTEAFF
V: TRBV5-1; J: TRBJ1-5; CDR3: CASSPGLNQPQHF